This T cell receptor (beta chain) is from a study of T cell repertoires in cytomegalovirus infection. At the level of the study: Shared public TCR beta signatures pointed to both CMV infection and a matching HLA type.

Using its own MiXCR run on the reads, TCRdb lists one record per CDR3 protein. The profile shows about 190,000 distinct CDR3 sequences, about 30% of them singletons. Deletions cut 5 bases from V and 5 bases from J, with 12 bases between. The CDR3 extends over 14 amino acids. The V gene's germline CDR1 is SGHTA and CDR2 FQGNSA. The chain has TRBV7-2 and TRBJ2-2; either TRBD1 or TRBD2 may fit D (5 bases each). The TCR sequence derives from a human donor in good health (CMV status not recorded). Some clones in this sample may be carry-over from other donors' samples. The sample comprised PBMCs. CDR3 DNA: TGTGCCAGCAGCCTCGGGACCCCAACCGGGGAGCTGTTTTTT. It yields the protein CASSLGTPTGELFF.